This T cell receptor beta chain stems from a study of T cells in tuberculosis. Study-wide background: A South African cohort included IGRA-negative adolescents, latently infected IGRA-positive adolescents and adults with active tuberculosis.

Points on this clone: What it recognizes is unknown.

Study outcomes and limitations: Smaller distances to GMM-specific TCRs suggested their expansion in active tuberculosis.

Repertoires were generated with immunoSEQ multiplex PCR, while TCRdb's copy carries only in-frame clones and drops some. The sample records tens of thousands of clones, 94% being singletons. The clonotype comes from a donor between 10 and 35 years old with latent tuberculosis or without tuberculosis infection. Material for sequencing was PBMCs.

Written as DNA, the CDR3 is TGTGCCAGCAGTACACCGAGACAGGGTGGCTACAATGAGCAGTTCTTC. Amino acids: CASSTPRQGGYNEQFF. This chain uses TRBV28 with TRBJ2-1; 7 bases agree with TRBD1. V lost 5 bases and J lost 3; bases outside the gene matches: 10. The CDR3 has 16 residues. Germline CDR1 reads MDHEN; CDR2 reads SYDVKM. The whole variable domain, filled in from reference TRBV28 and TRBJ2-1, reads DVKVTQSSRYLVKRTGEKVFLECVQDMDHENMFWYRQDPGLGLRLIYFSYDVKMKEKGDIPEGYSVSREKKERFSLILESASTNQTSMYLCASSTPRQGGYNEQFFGPGTRLTVL.